A single sample is the source of the 30 T cell receptor beta chains below, sequenced in a study of cytomegalovirus exposure and HLA in healthy donors. It was with 60 Vbeta and 13 Jbeta primers that the PCR ran. Generated by immunoSEQ multiplex PCR, the TCRdb table keeps only in-frame clones and is missing some. This sample contains more than 130,000 clones. The sample comprised PBMCs. The receptors originated from a man in his forties in good health and CMV-seronegative.

The chain's CDR3 is CASSLKFWQANTEAFF. The CDR3 region has the DNA TGTGCCAGCAGCTTAAAATTTTGGCAGGCGAACACTGAAGCTTTCTTT. The chain carries TRBV7-2 and TRBJ1-1; D not certain. The CDR3 has 16 amino acids. Looked up from germline, CDR1 is SGHTA and CDR2 is FQGNSA. Trimming removed 2 bases from V and 1 base from J, with 14 bases in between.

The chain uses TRBV29-1 and TRBJ2-5; 8 bases align to TRBD1. The J call may be faulty, since TRBJ2-7 better matches the DNA end. Germline V lookup: CDR1 SQVTM, CDR2 ANQGSEA. The CDR3 contains 14 residues. The CDR3 nucleotides read TGCAGCGTTGGGTGGACAGGGATGATAGACGAGCAGTACTTC. It yields the protein CSVGWTGMIDEQYF.

The V call is TRBV5-8, the J call TRBJ1-3; TRBD1 matches at 8 bases. Looked up from germline, CDR1 is SGHTS and CDR2 is YDEGEE. There are 15 residues in the CDR3. Trimming cost V 0 bases and J 4 bases; bases outside gene matches: 3. CDR3 protein: CASSLGRGRGNTIYF. Here the CDR3 DNA reads TGTGCCAGCAGCTTGGGCAGGGGGCGAGGAAACACCATATATTTT.

The chain carries TRBV5-1 and TRBJ1-4, with D maybe TRBD1 (6 bases). The germline V gene has CDR1 SGHRS and CDR2 YFSETQ. The CDR3 length is 20 residues. With 2 bases removed from V and 5 bases from J, the gap between germline ends came to 28 bases. CDR3: CASSFERSGTIARGNEKLFF. The CDR3 coding sequence is TGCGCCAGCAGCTTCGAACGTTCCGGGACAATCGCGAGGGGGAATGAAAAACTGTTTTTT. Variable domain in full (rest from reference TRBV5-1 and TRBJ1-4): KAGVTQTPRYLIKTRGQQVTLSCSPISGHRSVSWYQQTPGQGLQFLFEYFSETQRNKGNFPGRFSGRQFSNSRSEMNVSTLELGDSALYLCASSFERSGTIARGNEKLFFGSGTQLSVL.

The chain is built from TRBV7-2 and TRBJ2-1; 7 bases are shared with TRBD1. There are 14 residues in the CDR3. J gave up 7 bases and V 5 bases, and 8 bases lay outside the gene matches. Germline V CDR1 and CDR2: SGHTA, FQGNSA. The CDR3 DNA sequence: TGTGCCAGCAGCCCCCGCTCGACAGGGAATGAGCAGTTCTTC. Translation: CASSPRSTGNEQFF.

The rearrangement joins TRBV4-1 to TRBJ2-7, with a tentative D call TRBD1 (5 bases). This CDR3 contains 18 residues. The ends were cut back, 2 bases at V and 0 bases at J, with 20 bases in the middle. CDR1 is MGHRA and CDR2 is YSYEKL in the germline V gene. The CDR3 protein is CASSQHEGARAYSYEQYF. Here the CDR3 DNA reads TGCGCCAGCAGCCAACACGAAGGGGCAAGAGCGTACTCCTACGAGCAGTACTTC.

The rearrangement joins TRBV6-5 to TRBJ1-1, with D perhaps matching TRBD1 (6 bases). The CDR3 length is 15 residues. V was shortened by 0 bases and J by 4 bases, with 12 bases between the two germline ends. The V gene's germline CDR1 is MNHEY and CDR2 SVGAGI. The CDR3 nucleotides read TGTGCCAGCAGTTACTCGATGGGGGCGGGCACTGAAGCTTTCTTT. This gives the protein CASSYSMGAGTEAFF.

The chain links TRBV6-5 to TRBJ1-1; D ambiguous. Germline V gene sequence: CDR1 MNHEY, CDR2 SVGAGI. Deletions cut 3 bases from V and 6 bases from J, with 17 bases between. This CDR3 is built from 15 residues. In DNA, the CDR3 is TGTGCCAGCAGTTATCTCGGAGGGTATCCCTCTGAAGCTTTCTTT. Protein: CASSYLGGYPSEAFF.

The chain uses TRBV15 and TRBJ1-3; D unclear. Trimming took 0 bases from V and 0 from J, leaving 15 bases between them. Per the germline V gene, CDR1 is LNHNV and CDR2 is YYDKDF (reference sequence). The CDR3 covers 18 residues. The CDR3 sequence: CATSRDLAEWSSGNTIYF. The CDR3 DNA reads TGTGCCACCAGCAGAGATCTCGCCGAGTGGTCCTCTGGAAACACCATATATTTT.

The chain is built from TRBV19 and TRBJ1-1; D is uncertain. V shed 7 bases and J shed 4 bases, with 7 bases lying between them. Germline-derived CDR1 and CDR2 are LNHDA and SQIVND (reference sequence). The CDR3 sequence is 11 residues long. In nucleotides, the CDR3 is TGTGCCAGTACTGAGGCCACTGAAGCTTTCTTT. This encodes CASTEATEAFF.

Written as DNA, the CDR3 is TGTGCCAGCAGTCCCGACAGGGAGGCGACCCAGTACTTC. Amino acids: CASSPDREATQYF. The chain carries TRBV2 and TRBJ2-5, with D perhaps matching TRBD1 (7 bases). Germline V gene sequence: CDR1 SNHLY, CDR2 FYNNEI. V was pared by 5 bases and J by 7 bases, with 14 bases between. The CDR3 extends over 13 amino acids.

The chain couples TRBV12-2 to TRBJ1-1. TRBV12-2 is given as a pseudogene. The CDR3 covers 16 residues. CDR3: CASRNIGGGWNTEAFF. CDR3 in DNA: TGTGCAAGTCGTAACATAGGGGGGGGATGGAACACTGAAGCTTTCTTT.

The rearrangement uses TRBV11-2 and TRBJ1-1; D may be TRBD1 (5 bases). Between the trimmed V and J ends, which lost 1 base and 1 base, there was a span of 7 bases. The germline V gene encodes CDR1 SGHAT and CDR2 FQNNGV. The CDR3 has 14 amino acids. Written as DNA, the CDR3 is TGTGCCAGCAGCTTAGGGGGGGGGAACACTGAAGCTTTCTTT. Encoded protein: CASSLGGGNTEAFF.

This sequence joins TRBV7-9 and TRBJ1-1; maybe TRBD1 (6 bases). The CDR3 is 13 amino acids. The germline V gene has CDR1 SEHNR and CDR2 FQNEAQ (reference sequence). V was shortened by 0 bases and J by 5 bases, with 7 bases between the two germline ends. In DNA, the CDR3 is TGTGCCAGCAGCTTAGCGGGGGCAACTGAAGCTTTCTTT. Encoded protein: CASSLAGATEAFF.

The V call is TRBV5-1, the J call TRBJ2-2; 7 nucleotides line up with TRBD1. The trim removed 4 bases at V and 6 bases at J, leaving 12 bases unmatched. Germline CDR1 is SGHRS and CDR2 is YFSETQ. This CDR3 has 16 residues. The CDR3 sequence is CASSDDREFNSGELFF. CDR3 DNA: TGCGCCAGCAGCGACGACAGGGAATTTAATTCCGGGGAGCTGTTTTTT.

The chain recombines TRBV6-5 with TRBJ1-3; perhaps TRBD1 as D (6 bases). V was cut by 0 bases and J by 0 bases, with 9 bases left in between. The CDR3 extends over 16 amino acids. The germline CDR1 and CDR2 sequences are MNHEY and SVGAGI. CDR3 region: CASSYSGQSSGNTIYF. The CDR3 coding sequence is TGTGCCAGCAGTTACTCTGGACAGAGCTCTGGAAACACCATATATTTT.

The V call is TRBV19, the J call TRBJ1-5; the D gene is possibly TRBD1 (5 bases). The V gene lost 6 bases and the J gene lost 2 bases, with 17 bases spanning the gap. There are 16 residues in the CDR3. CDR1 and CDR2 (germline): LNHDA, SQIVND (reference sequence). DNA for the CDR3: TGTGCCAGTAGCACCTCGCGGGGCTTAGGCAATCAGCCCCAGCATTTT. Translated: CASSTSRGLGNQPQHF.

The chain recombines TRBV6-6 with TRBJ1-2, with TRBD1 matching over 10 bases. This CDR3 spans 16 amino acids. Germline loops: CDR1 MNHNY, CDR2 SVGAGI (reference sequence). Unmatched junction bases numbered 13, after V lost 4 bases and J lost 8 bases. The CDR3 nucleotides read TGTGCCAGCAGTTCCGTAGACAGGGGGCACTCTGCAGGCTACACCTTC. This codes for CASSSVDRGHSAGYTF.

V usage is TRBV10-3 and J usage is TRBJ1-4; D is uncertain. Germline V CDR1 and CDR2: ENHRY, SYGVKD. Trimming took off 2 bases at V and 4 bases at J, with 14 bases between the two ends. The CDR3 has 16 residues. The CDR3 coding sequence is TGTGCCATCAGTGAGAATGGCCAGAACCTTAATGAAAAACTGTTTTTT. It yields the protein CAISENGQNLNEKLFF.

The CDR3 coding sequence is TGTGCCAGCAGTTTAGGGACAGCCTATGGCTACACCTTC. It codes for CASSLGTAYGYTF. The chain joins TRBV27 to TRBJ1-2, with TRBD1 matching over 7 bases. The trim removed 2 bases at V and 4 bases at J, leaving 1 base unmatched. Germline V gene sequence: CDR1 MNHEY, CDR2 SMNVEV (reference sequence). This CDR3 has 13 amino acids.

The rearrangement joins TRBV10-3 to TRBJ2-3; TRBD1 matches 9 bases. From germline, CDR1 is ENHRY and CDR2 SYGVKD. The V segment lost 3 bases and the J segment 4 bases; nucleotides outside the gene matches: 11. This CDR3 spans 17 amino acids. CDR3 sequence: CAISEAGTGFEADTQYF. The CDR3 nucleotides are TGTGCCATCAGTGAAGCTGGGACAGGGTTTGAGGCAGATACGCAGTATTTT.

The genes are TRBV2 and TRBJ2-5; tentative D call: TRBD1 (6 bases). This CDR3 has 14 amino acids. Per the germline V gene, CDR1 is SNHLY and CDR2 is FYNNEI. Trimming took 4 bases from V and 2 from J, leaving 11 bases between them. The CDR3 spells CASSGTAWQETQYF. The CDR3 region has the DNA TGTGCCAGCAGTGGGACAGCCTGGCAAGAGACCCAGTACTTC. Full variable domain (missing parts from reference TRBV2 and TRBJ2-5): EPEVTQTPSHQVTQMGQEVILRCVPISNHLYFYWYRQILGQKVEFLVSFYNNEISEKSEIFDDQFSVERPDGSNFTLKIRSTKLEDSAMYFCASSGTAWQETQYFGPGTRLLVL.

V is TRBV6-1 and J is TRBJ1-3; D is unclear. Germline CDR1 reads MNHNS; CDR2 reads SASEGT. Trimming took off 2 bases at V and 10 bases at J, with 9 bases between the two ends. The CDR3 is 12 amino acids. DNA for the CDR3: TGTGCCAGCAGTGAATCGGGGTTGACCATATATTTT. Residues: CASSESGLTIYF.

The chain has TRBV5-5 and TRBJ2-5, with unresolved D. Germline CDR1 SGHKS, CDR2 YYEKEE (reference sequence). The CDR3 length is 13 residues. With 2 bases removed from V and 0 bases from J, the gap between germline ends came to 5 bases. CDR3 sequence reads: CASSFLYQETQYF. The CDR3, as DNA: TGTGCCAGCAGCTTTCTGTACCAAGAGACCCAGTACTTC.

V gene TRBV5-4 combines with J gene TRBJ2-1; D perhaps matches TRBD1 (6 bases). The V gene lost 0 bases and the J gene lost 5 bases, with 12 bases spanning the gap. The CDR3 is 15 residues long. Germline-derived CDR1 and CDR2 are SGHNT and YYREEE (reference sequence). DNA for the CDR3: TGTGCCAGCAGCTTGGGCGGTCACAGGGACAATGAGCAGTTCTTC. Translating it yields CASSLGGHRDNEQFF. Variable domain in full (rest from reference TRBV5-4 and TRBJ2-1): ETGVTQSPTHLIKTRGQQVTLRCSSQSGHNTVSWYQQALGQGPQFIFQYYREEENGRGNFPPRFSGLQFPNYSSELNVNALELDDSALYLCASSLGGHRDNEQFFGPGTRLTVL.

The chain uses TRBV9 and TRBJ1-6, with TRBD1 matching 7 bases. The V gene's germline CDR1 is SGDLS and CDR2 YYNGEE. Trimming removed 5 bases from V and 3 bases from J; junction bases left unmatched: 5. The CDR3 has 15 amino acids. This chain's CDR3 is CASSLQGDYNSPLHF. As DNA, the CDR3 is TGTGCCAGCAGTCTGCAGGGGGACTATAATTCACCCCTCCACTTT.

DNA for the CDR3: TGTGCCAGTAGTATTGCGGGACCCGAATACGAGCAGTACTTC. Its translation is CASSIAGPEYEQYF. The rearrangement joins TRBV19 to TRBJ2-7, with a possible D match to TRBD2 (6 bases). The CDR3 spans 14 residues. Trimming pared 3 bases from V and 4 bases from J, leaving 13 bases between. The germline gives CDR1 LNHDA, CDR2 SQIVND (reference sequence).

This chain uses TRBV5-1 with TRBJ2-7, with D possibly being TRBD2 (6 bases). Germline-derived CDR1 and CDR2 are SGHRS and YFSETQ. V was shortened by 4 bases and J by 0 bases, with 11 bases between the two germline ends. This CDR3 comprises 14 residues. DNA for the CDR3: TGCGCCAGCAGCGATGGGGGGAGCTCCTACGAGCAGTACTTC. It encodes CASSDGGSSYEQYF. Combining the CDR3 with reference TRBV5-1 and TRBJ2-7 gives the whole variable domain KAGVTQTPRYLIKTRGQQVTLSCSPISGHRSVSWYQQTPGQGLQFLFEYFSETQRNKGNFPGRFSGRQFSNSRSEMNVSTLELGDSALYLCASSDGGSSYEQYFGPGTRLTVT.

This chain links TRBV7-2 with TRBJ1-3, with 11 bases matching TRBD1. Germline V CDR1 and CDR2: SGHTA, FQGNSA. V shed 2 bases, J shed 3 bases, and the junction held 3 bases outside the gene matches. The CDR3 spans 16 residues. DNA of the CDR3: TGTGCCAGCAGCTTACTCGGGACAGGGGGTGGAAACACCATATATTTT. It yields the protein CASSLLGTGGGNTIYF.

J is TRBJ1-2 and V is TRBV6-5, with D perhaps TRBD1 (5 bases). The CDR3 is made up of 14 amino acids. Trimming stripped 7 bases from V and 1 base from J, with 13 bases between. Germline CDR1 MNHEY, CDR2 SVGAGI. Written as DNA, the CDR3 is TGTGCCAGCATCACCAAGGGGATTAACTATGGCTACACCTTC. This translates into CASITKGINYGYTF.